This TCR beta chain originates from a study of a mutant IDH1 vaccine in newly diagnosed glioma. Background on the study: Vaccination of patients was performed eight times, in weeks 1, 3, 5, 7, 11, 15, 19 and 23. Initiation of the vaccine course occurred 4-6 weeks after radiotherapy alone, or alongside temozolomide cycles. Treated patients comprised around 62% males and around 40% females, mean age roughly 37 years.

Time point here: week 23, last vaccination. The vaccine gave 300 ug of a 20-mer mutant IDH1 peptide subcutaneously per dose. The germline V gene has CDR1 SGHNT and CDR2 YYREEE (reference sequence). V lost 0 bases and J 11 bases, leaving 11 bases between the germline ends. The CDR3 sequence is 13 residues long. Overall study results and limits: The occurrence of vaccine-induced immune responses was seen in over 90% of patients.

Note on this clone: The antigen is not known.

Clones were read by immunoSEQ multiplex PCR, and TCRdb kept only the in-frame ones, dropping some. Among about 81,000 clones listed, roughly 85% were seen once. The rearrangement joins TRBV5-4 to TRBJ2-2, with a weak D call TRBD2 (7 bases). This clonotype originated in a man aged 25 to 40 with glioma. Some clones in this sample may be carry-over from other donors' samples. Specimen: PBMCs, collected from a glioma patient whose treatment included an IDH1 peptide vaccine. The CDR3 bases are TGTGCCAGCAGCTTGGGCGGGGGCACCGAGCTGTTTTTT. It specifies CASSLGGGTELFF.